This entry features one T cell receptor beta chain sequence. Antigen unknown. This record comes from a study of cytomegalovirus exposure and HLA in healthy donors. General study findings and limits: In a later analysis, HLA-associated TCR beta chains were more clonally expanded than equally common others. A later examination showed that TCR association rates differed by HLA locus, with DRB1 most and HLA-C fewest. Some V segments (TRBV6-2 and TRBV6-3 among them) were excluded as indistinguishable.

It was with 60 Vbeta and 13 Jbeta primers that the PCR ran. Profiling relied on immunoSEQ multiplex PCR, and the TCRdb table lists in-frame clones only, not all of them. The sample comprises over 150,000 clones, about 77% of which are singletons, and less than 3.5% rests with the top ten. Germline V gene data show CDR1 as MNHEY and CDR2 as SVGAGI. The J segment lost 2 bases and the V segment lost 2 bases, leaving 5 bases of the junction unmatched. The CDR3 extends over 15 amino acids. The sequenced material came from PBMCs. The clonotype was recovered from a woman younger than 45 in good health and CMV-seronegative. The genes are TRBV6-5 and TRBJ2-5; 7 bases align to TRBD2. The CDR3 region has the DNA TGTGCCAGCAGTTACACGACTAGCAGACAAGAGACCCAGTACTTC. Its protein is CASSYTTSRQETQYF.